This record covers a single T cell receptor (beta chain). Its antigen is still unknown. Construction of TCR beta libraries relied on iRepertoire HTBI primers and on Arm-PCR targeting CDR3 regions. Each CDR3 protein gets one entry after TCRdb re-called the multiplex PCR reads with MiXCR. This table has about 470,000 distinct CDR3 sequences, around 21% appearing once. The data originate from a study of regulatory T cells in long-lasting Graves disease. At the level of the study: Persistent Graves' disease denoted over 5 years of antithyroid drugs plus positive TSH receptor antibodies. Notes on the study in general: Segments TRBV28, TRBJ1-2 and TRBJ2-5 showed preferential usage in persistent disease. Persistent patients shared more public clonotypes (2,741) than newly diagnosed patients (around 1,000).

Documented time point: persistent/refractory GD, antithyroid drugs over 5 years with positive TRAb. TCR sequences were obtained from RNA taken from PBMCs. CDR1 is SGHDN, CDR2 FVKESK, per germline. The CDR3 contains 15 residues. V gave up 3 bases and J gave up 4 bases, with 15 bases separating them. Specimen: peripheral blood mononuclear cells (PBMCs), collected when the disease was refractory, from a patient treated with antithyroid drugs. The sequence came from a female donor with Graves disease. The chain is built from TRBV14 and TRBJ1-2; TRBD1 might be the D (5 bases). The CDR3, as DNA: TGTGCCAGCAGCCAGCGGGACGCTAGGGGCTATGGCTACACCTTC. Amino acid sequence: CASSQRDARGYGYTF.